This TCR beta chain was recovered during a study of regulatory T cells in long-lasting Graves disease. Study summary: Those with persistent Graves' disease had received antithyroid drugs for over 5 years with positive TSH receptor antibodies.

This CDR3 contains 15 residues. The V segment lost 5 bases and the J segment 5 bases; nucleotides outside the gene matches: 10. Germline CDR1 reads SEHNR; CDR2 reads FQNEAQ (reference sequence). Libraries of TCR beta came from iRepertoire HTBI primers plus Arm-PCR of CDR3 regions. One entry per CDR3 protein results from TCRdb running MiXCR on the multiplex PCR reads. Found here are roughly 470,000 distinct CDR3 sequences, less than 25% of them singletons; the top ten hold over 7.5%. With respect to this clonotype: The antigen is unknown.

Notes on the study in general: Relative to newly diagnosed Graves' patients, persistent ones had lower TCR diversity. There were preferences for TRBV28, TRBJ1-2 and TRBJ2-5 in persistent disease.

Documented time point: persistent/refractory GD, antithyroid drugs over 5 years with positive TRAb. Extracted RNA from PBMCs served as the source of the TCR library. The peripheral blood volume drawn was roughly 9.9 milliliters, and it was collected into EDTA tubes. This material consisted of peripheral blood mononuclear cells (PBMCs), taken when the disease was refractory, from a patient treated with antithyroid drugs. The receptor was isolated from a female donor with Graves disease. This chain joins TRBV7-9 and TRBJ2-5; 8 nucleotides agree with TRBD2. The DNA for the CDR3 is TGTGCCAGCAGCCTCCGTCGGGAGGGTTCGGAGACCCAGTACTTC. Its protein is CASSLRREGSETQYF.